This T cell receptor (beta chain) was sequenced during a study of blood T cell repertoires in COVID-19. The V end was cut by 2 bases, the J end by 3 bases, with 10 bases between. Germline lookup yields CDR1 MNHEY and CDR2 SVGAGI. The CDR3 extends over 15 amino acids. The method was immunoSEQ multiplex PCR; TCRdb's version includes in-frame clones alone and lacks a portion of them. Of about 250,000 clones in the sample, about 90% are singletons; the top ten hold over 1.3%. The chain carries TRBV6-5 and TRBJ2-2, with D uncertain. The material sequenced was peripheral blood. This sequence was found in an elderly man with acute or convalescent COVID-19. The CDR3 spells CASSYLMRDTGELFF. In nucleotides, the CDR3 is TGTGCCAGCAGTTACCTCATGAGAGACACCGGGGAGCTGTTTTTT.